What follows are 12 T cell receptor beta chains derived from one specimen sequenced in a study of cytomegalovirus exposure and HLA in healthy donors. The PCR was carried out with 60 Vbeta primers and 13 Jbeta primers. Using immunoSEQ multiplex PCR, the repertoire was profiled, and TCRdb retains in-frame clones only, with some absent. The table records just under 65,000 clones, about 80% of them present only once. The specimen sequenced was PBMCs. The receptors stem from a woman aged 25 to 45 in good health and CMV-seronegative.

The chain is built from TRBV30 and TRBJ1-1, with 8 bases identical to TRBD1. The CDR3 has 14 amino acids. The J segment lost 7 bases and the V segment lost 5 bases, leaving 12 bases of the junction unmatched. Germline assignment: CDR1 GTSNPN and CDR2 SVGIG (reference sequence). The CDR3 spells CAWGPPRGLVEAFF. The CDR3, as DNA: TGTGCCTGGGGACCTCCCAGGGGGCTCGTTGAAGCTTTCTTT.

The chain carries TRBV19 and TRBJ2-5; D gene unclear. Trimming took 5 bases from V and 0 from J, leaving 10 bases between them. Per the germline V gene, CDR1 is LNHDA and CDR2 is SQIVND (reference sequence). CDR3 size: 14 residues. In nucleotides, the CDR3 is TGTGCCAGTAGTGCCTCACAGTACCAAGAGACCCAGTACTTC. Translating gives CASSASQYQETQYF. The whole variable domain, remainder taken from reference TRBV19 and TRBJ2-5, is DGGITQSPKYLFRKEGQNVTLSCEQNLNHDAMYWYRQDPGQGLRLIYYSQIVNDFQKGDIAEGYSVSREKKESFPLTVTSAQKNPTAFYLCASSASQYQETQYFGPGTRLLVL.

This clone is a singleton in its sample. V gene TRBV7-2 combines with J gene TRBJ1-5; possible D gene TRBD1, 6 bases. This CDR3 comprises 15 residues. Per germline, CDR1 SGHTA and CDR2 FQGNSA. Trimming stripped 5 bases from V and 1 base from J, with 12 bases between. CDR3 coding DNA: TGTGCCAGCAGCCCCCTCACAGGGAGCAATCAGCCCCAGCATTTT. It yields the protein CASSPLTGSNQPQHF.

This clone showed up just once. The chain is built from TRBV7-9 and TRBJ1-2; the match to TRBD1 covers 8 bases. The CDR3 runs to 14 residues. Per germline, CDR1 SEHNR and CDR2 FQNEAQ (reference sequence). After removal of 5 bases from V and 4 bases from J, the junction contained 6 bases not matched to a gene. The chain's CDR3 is CASSPGQGGYGYTF. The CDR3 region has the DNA TGTGCCAGCAGCCCCGGACAGGGAGGCTATGGCTACACCTTC.

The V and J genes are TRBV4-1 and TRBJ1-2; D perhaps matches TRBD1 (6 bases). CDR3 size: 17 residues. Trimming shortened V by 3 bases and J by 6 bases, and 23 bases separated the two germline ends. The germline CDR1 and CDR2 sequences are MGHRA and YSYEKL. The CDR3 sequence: CASSHPVRGATRNGYTF. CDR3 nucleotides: TGCGCCAGCAGCCACCCAGTGCGGGGGGCGACGAGGAATGGCTACACCTTC.

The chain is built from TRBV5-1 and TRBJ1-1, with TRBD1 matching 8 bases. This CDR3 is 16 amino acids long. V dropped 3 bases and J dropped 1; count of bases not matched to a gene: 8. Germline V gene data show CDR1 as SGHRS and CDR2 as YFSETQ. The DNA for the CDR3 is TGCGCCAGCAGCTACGGACAGGGCCGGGCGAACACTGAAGCTTTCTTT. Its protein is CASSYGQGRANTEAFF.

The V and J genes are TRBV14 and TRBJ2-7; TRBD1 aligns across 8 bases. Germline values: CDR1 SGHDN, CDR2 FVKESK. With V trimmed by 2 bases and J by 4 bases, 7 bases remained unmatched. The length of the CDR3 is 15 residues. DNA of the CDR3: TGTGCCAGCAGCCAACAGGACAGGGTTACGTACGAGCAGTACTTC. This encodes CASSQQDRVTYEQYF.

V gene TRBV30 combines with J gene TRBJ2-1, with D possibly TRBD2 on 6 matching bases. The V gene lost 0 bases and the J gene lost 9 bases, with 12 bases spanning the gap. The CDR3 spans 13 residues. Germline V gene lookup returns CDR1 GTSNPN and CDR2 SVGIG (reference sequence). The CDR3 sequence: CAWSVGGFREQFF. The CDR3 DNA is TGTGCCTGGAGTGTAGGAGGGTTCCGTGAGCAGTTCTTC.

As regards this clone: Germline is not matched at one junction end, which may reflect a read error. The CDR3 here is CASSLGGGSVGEQFF. As DNA, the CDR3 is TGTGCTAGCAGCTTGGGTGGCGGCAGCGTCGGAGAGCAGTTCTTC. This chain uses TRBV7-7 with TRBJ2-1; D remains unclear. The CDR3 loop spans 15 amino acids. Per germline, CDR1 SSHAT and CDR2 FNYEAQ (reference sequence).

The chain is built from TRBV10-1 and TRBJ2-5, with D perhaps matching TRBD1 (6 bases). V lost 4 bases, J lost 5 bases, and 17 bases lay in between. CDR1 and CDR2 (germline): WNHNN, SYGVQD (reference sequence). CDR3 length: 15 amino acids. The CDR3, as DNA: TGCGCCAGCAGTGTTCCCAGCAGGGGTAAGGAGACCCAGTACTTC. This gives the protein CASSVPSRGKETQYF.

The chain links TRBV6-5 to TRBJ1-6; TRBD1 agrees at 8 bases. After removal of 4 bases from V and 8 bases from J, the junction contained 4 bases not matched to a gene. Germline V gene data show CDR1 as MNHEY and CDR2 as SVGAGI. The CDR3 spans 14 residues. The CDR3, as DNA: TGTGCCAGCAGTTTCGGACAGGGTGATTCACCCCTCCACTTT. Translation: CASSFGQGDSPLHF.

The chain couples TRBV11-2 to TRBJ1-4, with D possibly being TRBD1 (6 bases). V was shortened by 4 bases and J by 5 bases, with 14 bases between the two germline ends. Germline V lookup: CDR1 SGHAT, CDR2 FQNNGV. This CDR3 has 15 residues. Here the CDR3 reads CASSSYRDTNEKLFF. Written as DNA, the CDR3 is TGTGCCAGCAGCTCGTACAGGGACACGAATGAAAAACTGTTTTTT.